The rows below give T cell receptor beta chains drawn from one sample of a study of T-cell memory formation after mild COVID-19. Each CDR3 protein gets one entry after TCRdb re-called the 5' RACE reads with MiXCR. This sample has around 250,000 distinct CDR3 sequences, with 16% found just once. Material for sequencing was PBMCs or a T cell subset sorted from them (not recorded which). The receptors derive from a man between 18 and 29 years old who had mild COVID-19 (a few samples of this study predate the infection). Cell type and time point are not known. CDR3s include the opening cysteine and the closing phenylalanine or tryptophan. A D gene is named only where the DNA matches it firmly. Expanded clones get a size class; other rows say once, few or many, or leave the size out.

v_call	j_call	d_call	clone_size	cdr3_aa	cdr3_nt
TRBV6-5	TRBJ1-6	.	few	CASSLLPGENSPLHF	TGTGCCAGCAGTTTGCTACCGGGAGAGAATTCACCCCTCCACTTT
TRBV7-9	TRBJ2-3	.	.	CASTQERADTQYF	TGTGCCAGCACACAGGAGCGGGCGGATACGCAGTATTTT
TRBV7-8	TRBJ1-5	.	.	CASSLLDAPGHQPQHF	TGTGCCAGCAGCTTATTGGATGCCCCGGGACATCAGCCCCAGCATTTT
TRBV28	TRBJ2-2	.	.	CASSFAGGAVTGELFF	TGTGCCAGCAGTTTTGCCGGCGGGGCGGTCACCGGGGAGCTGTTTTTT
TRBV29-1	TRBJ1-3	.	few	CSGLSFSGNTIYF	TGCAGCGGCCTTAGTTTCTCTGGAAACACCATATATTTT
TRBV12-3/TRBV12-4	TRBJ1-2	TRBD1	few	CASSLDRVYGYTF	TGTGCCAGCAGTTTGGACAGGGTCTATGGCTACACCTTC
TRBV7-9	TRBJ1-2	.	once	CASSLTSSPPGNGYTF	TGTGCCAGCAGCTTAACGTCCAGCCCACCCGGAAATGGCTACACCTTC
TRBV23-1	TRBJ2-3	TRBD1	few	CASSMTGTGGQDTQYF	TGCGCCAGCAGTATGACCGGGACAGGGGGCCAAGATACGCAGTATTTT
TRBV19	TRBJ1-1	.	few	CASSMGRSAFF	TGTGCCAGTAGTATGGGGCGATCGGCTTTCTTT
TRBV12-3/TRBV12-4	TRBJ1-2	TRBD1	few	CASSWGGTGGENGYTF	TGTGCCAGCAGTTGGGGAGGCACAGGGGGCGAGAATGGCTACACCTTC
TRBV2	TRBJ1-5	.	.	CASGGPVAGGQPQHF	TGTGCCAGTGGCGGGCCCGTCGCCGGGGGCCAGCCCCAGCATTTT
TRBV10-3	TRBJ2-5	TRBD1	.	CATYDPGQGGETQYF	TGTGCCACCTACGATCCGGGACAGGGAGGAGAGACCCAGTACTTC
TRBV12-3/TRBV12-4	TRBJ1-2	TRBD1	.	CASSSGTGHHNYGYTF	TGTGCCAGCAGTTCCGGGACAGGGCATCATAACTATGGCTACACCTTC
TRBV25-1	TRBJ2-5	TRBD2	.	CASTSGAEETQYF	TGTGCCAGCACTAGCGGGGCCGAAGAGACCCAGTACTTC
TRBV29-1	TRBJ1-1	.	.	CSVEDLVRTQDTEAFF	TGCAGCGTTGAAGATCTGGTCCGGACCCAGGACACTGAAGCTTTCTTT
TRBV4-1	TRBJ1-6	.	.	CATPDRFSSYNSPLHF	TGCGCCACCCCGGACAGATTTAGCTCCTATAATTCACCCCTCCACTTT
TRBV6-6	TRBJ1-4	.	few	CASSRTGWEKLFF	TGTGCCAGCAGTCGAACAGGGTGGGAAAAACTGTTTTTT
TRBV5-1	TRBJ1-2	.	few	CASSAGARGYTF	TGCGCCAGCAGCGCCGGGGCTAGGGGCTACACCTTC
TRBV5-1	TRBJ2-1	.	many	CASSSGTFSSYNEQFF	TGCGCCAGCAGCTCCGGGACTTTCAGCTCCTACAATGAGCAGTTCTTC
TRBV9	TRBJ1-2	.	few	CASSRNSWDGYTF	TGTGCCAGCAGCCGAAATTCGTGGGATGGCTACACCTTC
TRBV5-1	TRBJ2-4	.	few	CASSFLGGIAKNIQYF	TGCGCCAGCAGCTTTTTGGGCGGAATAGCCAAAAACATTCAGTACTTC
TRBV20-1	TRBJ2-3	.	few	CSASRSASTDTQYF	TGCAGTGCTAGCAGGTCCGCTAGCACAGATACGCAGTATTTT
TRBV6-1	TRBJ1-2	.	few	CASLGDSSYGYTF	TGTGCCAGCCTGGGGGACTCGAGCTATGGCTACACCTTC
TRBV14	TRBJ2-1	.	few	CASSQGRGTYNEQFF	TGTGCCAGCAGCCAAGGCCGGGGGACCTACAATGAGCAGTTCTTC
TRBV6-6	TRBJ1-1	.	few	CASSYPPDEAFF	TGTGCCAGCAGTTACCCGCCGGATGAAGCTTTCTTT
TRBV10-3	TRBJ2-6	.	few	CATISGANVLTF	TGTGCCACGATCTCTGGGGCCAACGTCCTGACTTTC
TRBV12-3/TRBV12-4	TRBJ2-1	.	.	CASSYATAYNEQFF	TGTGCCAGCAGTTACGCCACGGCCTACAATGAGCAGTTCTTC
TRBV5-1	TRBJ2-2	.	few	CASSPASRGQGELFF	TGCGCCAGCAGCCCGGCCTCCAGGGGCCAGGGGGAGCTGTTTTTT
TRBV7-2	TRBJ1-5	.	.	CASSLGQTSRPQHF	TGTGCCAGCAGCTTAGGGCAGACCTCGCGGCCCCAGCATTTT
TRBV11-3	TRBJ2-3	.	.	CASSSRAGTLTDTQYF	TGTGCCAGCAGCTCCCGAGCCGGGACACTTACAGATACGCAGTATTTT
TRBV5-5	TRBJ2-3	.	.	CASGQGGTDTQYF	TGTGCCAGCGGGCAGGGAGGCACAGATACGCAGTATTTT
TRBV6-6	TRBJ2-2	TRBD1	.	CASSYRDRGTGELFF	TGTGCCAGCAGTTACAGGGACAGGGGAACCGGGGAGCTGTTTTTT
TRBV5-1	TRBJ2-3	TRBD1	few	CASSLVDRVTDTQYF	TGCGCCAGCAGCTTGGTCGACAGGGTCACAGATACGCAGTATTTT
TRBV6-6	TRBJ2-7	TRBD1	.	CASSLGGARNYEQYF	TGTGCCAGCAGTCTAGGGGGCGCGCGTAACTACGAGCAGTACTTC
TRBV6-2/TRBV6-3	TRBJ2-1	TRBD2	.	CASSSRSGGPLPNEQFF	TGTGCCAGCAGTTCCCGTAGCGGGGGTCCCCTTCCCAATGAGCAGTTCTTC
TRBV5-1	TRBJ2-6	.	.	CASSHRRASGANVLTF	TGCGCCAGCAGCCACCGCAGGGCCTCTGGGGCCAACGTCCTGACTTTC
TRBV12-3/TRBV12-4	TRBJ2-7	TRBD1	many	CASRPSGGQGKGSYEQYF	TGTGCCAGCAGACCCTCAGGGGGACAGGGGAAGGGCTCCTACGAGCAGTACTTC
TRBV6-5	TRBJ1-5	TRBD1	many	CASRSRDSRGFSSNQPQHF	TGTGCCAGCAGGTCCCGGGACAGCCGTGGATTTTCCAGCAATCAGCCCCAGCATTTT
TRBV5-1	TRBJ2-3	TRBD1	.	CASSLDTGGTDTQYF	TGCGCCAGCAGCTTGGATACAGGGGGCACAGATACGCAGTATTTT
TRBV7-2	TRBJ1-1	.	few	CASTIRGNTEAFF	TGTGCCAGCACCATTCGGGGGAACACTGAAGCTTTCTTT
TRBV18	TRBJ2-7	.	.	CASSSLGRTYEQYF	TGTGCCAGCTCATCTCTCGGGCGGACCTACGAGCAGTACTTC
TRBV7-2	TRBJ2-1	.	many	CASSLMGVGDEQFF	TGTGCCAGCAGCTTAATGGGGGTTGGGGATGAGCAGTTCTTC
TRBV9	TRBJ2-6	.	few	CASSMERGQAGANVLTF	TGTGCCAGCAGCATGGAAAGAGGGCAGGCTGGGGCCAACGTCCTGACTTTC
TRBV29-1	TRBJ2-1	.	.	CSVGDSSYNEQFF	TGCAGCGTTGGGGATAGCTCCTACAATGAGCAGTTCTTC
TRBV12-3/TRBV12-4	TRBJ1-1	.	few	CASSSHGGLGAGEAFF	TGTGCCAGCAGTTCGCATGGGGGATTGGGGGCCGGTGAAGCTTTCTTT
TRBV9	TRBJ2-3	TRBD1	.	CASSVPGQADIKQYF	TGTGCCAGCAGCGTCCCGGGACAGGCCGATATTAAGCAGTATTTT
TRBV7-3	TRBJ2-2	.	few	CASSFRGTGVGELFF	TGTGCCAGCAGCTTCAGGGGGACTGGCGTCGGGGAGCTGTTTTTT
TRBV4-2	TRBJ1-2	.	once	CASSQVIEAEQTGYGYTF	TGTGCCAGCAGCCAAGTTATCGAGGCGGAACAGACGGGCTATGGCTACACCTTC
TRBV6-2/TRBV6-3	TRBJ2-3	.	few	CASSYVRDTQYF	TGTGCCAGCAGTTACGTCCGGGATACGCAGTATTTT
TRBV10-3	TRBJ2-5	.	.	CAISDPTGYGETQYF	TGTGCCATCAGTGACCCCACAGGGTACGGGGAGACCCAGTACTTC
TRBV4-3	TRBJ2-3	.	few	CASSRSDRRTDTQYF	TGCGCCAGCAGCCGATCAGACAGGAGAACAGATACGCAGTATTTT
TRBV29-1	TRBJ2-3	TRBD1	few	CSVEGDRIRTDTQYF	TGCAGCGTTGAAGGGGACAGGATCCGCACAGATACGCAGTATTTT
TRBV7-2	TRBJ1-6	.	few	CASSSTPIVRPNSPLHF	TGTGCCAGCAGCTCAACCCCCATCGTACGCCCGAATTCACCCCTCCACTTT
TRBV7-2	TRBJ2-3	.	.	CASSFGRSGDTQYF	TGTGCCAGCAGCTTCGGGAGATCAGGAGATACGCAGTATTTT
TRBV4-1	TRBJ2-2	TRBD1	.	CASSRPGQGVTGELFF	TGCGCCAGCAGCCGCCCGGGACAGGGGGTCACCGGGGAGCTGTTTTTT